The 30 T cell receptor beta chains given below trace back to one sample, sequenced in a study of shared clonotypes between healthy human individuals. The assay was immunoSEQ multiplex PCR, and TCRdb's table has in-frame clones only and misses some. This sample has approximately 720,000 clones, with about 91% found just once. It was CD45RO-negative cells, positively selected for CCR7, that made up naive CD8 cells, with terminally differentiated effector memory CD45RA+ cells excluded. The sequenced material came from naive CD8+ T cells sorted from blood. The receptors were sampled from a man younger than 40 in good health.

This clone was seen a single time. Other DNA sequences within the sample encode an identical CDR3. V gene TRBV19 combines with J gene TRBJ2-1, with D possibly matching TRBD2 (6 bases). The CDR3 spans 14 residues. The V gene lost 4 bases and the J gene lost 0 bases, with 7 bases spanning the gap. CDR1 and CDR2 (germline): LNHDA, SQIVND (reference sequence). CDR3 DNA sequence: TGTGCCAGTAGTAGCGGGAACTCCTACAATGAGCAGTTCTTC. This codes for CASSSGNSYNEQFF.

This chain links TRBV28 with TRBJ2-3; unclear D gene. The CDR3 is made up of 13 amino acids. V was trimmed by 1 base and J by 5 bases, leaving 7 bases between them. Per the germline V gene, CDR1 is MDHEN and CDR2 is SYDVKM. CDR3 sequence: CASSLLALDTQYF. CDR3 sequence (DNA): TGTGCCAGCAGTTTATTGGCTCTAGATACGCAGTATTTT.

In its sample, this clone was seen a few times. The rearrangement joins TRBV6-1 to TRBJ1-1, with 7 positions matching TRBD1. V lost 4 bases and J lost 3; bases outside the gene matches: 8. Germline V CDR1 and CDR2: MNHNS, SASEGT. The CDR3 is 15 residues long. The CDR3 protein is CASSGREGADTEAFF. The CDR3 DNA is TGTGCCAGCAGTGGACGGGAGGGGGCGGACACTGAAGCTTTCTTT.

The chain combines TRBV29-1 with TRBJ1-2; D call uncertain. This CDR3 region has 11 residues. With 5 bases removed from V and 4 bases from J, the gap between germline ends came to 8 bases. The germline V gene has CDR1 SQVTM and CDR2 ANQGSEA. CDR3 coding DNA: TGCAGCGTTCCTCACGGCTATGGCTACACCTTC. It codes for CSVPHGYGYTF.

This clone has more than one count but fewer than ten. The chain uses TRBV21-1 and TRBJ1-3. TRBV21-1 represents a pseudogene. The CDR3 totals 16 residues. CDR3 loop: CASSKVIPIRGNTIYF. The CDR3 coding sequence is TGTGCCAGCAGCAAAGTAATCCCCATCCGCGGAAACACCATATATTTT.

The chain is built from TRBV19 and TRBJ1-1; D is uncertain. Germline V CDR1 and CDR2: LNHDA, SQIVND (reference sequence). The CDR3 is made up of 14 amino acids. V lost 6 bases, J lost 4 bases, and 15 bases lay in between. CDR3 in DNA: TGTGCCAGTAGCCCCCTCGACGGGATCACTGAAGCTTTCTTT. It yields the protein CASSPLDGITEAFF.

This chain joins TRBV2 and TRBJ2-7, with 8 bases that match TRBD1. The V gene end was trimmed by 6 bases and the J gene end by 3 bases; junction bases not matched to a gene: 4. Per the germline V gene, CDR1 is SNHLY and CDR2 is FYNNEI. CDR3 length: 13 residues. The CDR3 region has the DNA TGTGCCAGCAGAGTAGACAGGGGCTACGAGCAGTACTTC. It yields the protein CASRVDRGYEQYF.

The gene calls are TRBV7-6 and TRBJ2-2; D gene unclear. Germline CDR1 is SGHVS and CDR2 is FNYEAQ. V lost 7 bases and J 6 bases, leaving 9 bases between the germline ends. The CDR3 is 12 residues long. The CDR3 bases are TGTGCCAGCACCCCCCTCTCCGGGGAGCTGTTTTTT. Protein: CASTPLSGELFF.

This clone was observed a single time. For the CDR3, the DNA is TGTGCCAGCAGTCCAATAGCGGGAGGGAGCACAGATACGCAGTATTTT. Protein product: CASSPIAGGSTDTQYF. V usage is TRBV28 and J usage is TRBJ2-3; 11 bases align to TRBD2. Unmatched junction bases numbered 4, after V lost 5 bases and J lost 0 bases. The CDR3 runs 16 residues. CDR1 is MDHEN, CDR2 SYDVKM, per germline.

The genes are TRBV7-9 and TRBJ2-2; 11 nucleotides line up with TRBD1. CDR1 SEHNR and CDR2 FQNEAQ come from the germline V gene (reference sequence). This CDR3 spans 17 amino acids. The trim removed 5 bases at V and 4 bases at J, leaving 9 bases unmatched. The CDR3: CASSTTPGTGGTGELFF. In nucleotides, the CDR3 is TGTGCCAGCAGCACCACACCCGGGACAGGGGGCACCGGGGAGCTGTTTTTT.

CDR3 in DNA: TGTGCCAGCAGCTTAGACTTAGCGGGAGGTATATACGAGCAGTACTTC. Amino acids: CASSLDLAGGIYEQYF. The chain is built from TRBV7-9 and TRBJ2-7, with TRBD2 matching 10 bases. Looked up from germline, CDR1 is SEHNR and CDR2 is FQNEAQ (reference sequence). The CDR3 totals 16 residues. The trim removed 1 base at V and 4 bases at J, leaving 7 bases unmatched.

The rearrangement uses TRBV13 and TRBJ2-3, with D perhaps matching TRBD1 (5 bases). Trimming shortened V by 5 bases and J by 2 bases, and 20 bases separated the two germline ends. This CDR3 is 17 amino acids long. Germline V gene data show CDR1 as PRHDT and CDR2 as FYEKMQ (reference sequence). For the CDR3, the DNA is TGTGCCAGCAGCCCGCCCTTCTCAGGGCTACCCACAGATACGCAGTATTTT. The encoded protein is CASSPPFSGLPTDTQYF.

The chain joins TRBV15 to TRBJ1-2; D is ambiguous. CDR1 is LNHNV and CDR2 is YYDKDF in the germline V gene (reference sequence). Trimming cost V 0 bases and J 2 bases, with 16 bases left between them. The CDR3 spans 17 residues. In nucleotides, the CDR3 is TGTGCCACCAGCAGAGAAGATACAACAAATTCCAACTATGGCTACACCTTC. This sequence encodes CATSREDTTNSNYGYTF.

This clone was recorded only once. This sequence joins TRBV19 and TRBJ2-1; 9 bases fit TRBD1. CDR3 length equals 13 residues. CDR1 and CDR2 from the germline V gene are LNHDA and SQIVND (reference sequence). The V gene end was trimmed by 4 bases and the J gene end by 6 bases; junction bases not matched to a gene: 1. CDR3 DNA: TGTGCCAGTAGTAAGGGACAGGGCAATGAGCAGTTCTTC. Encoded protein: CASSKGQGNEQFF. The whole variable domain, remainder taken from reference TRBV19 and TRBJ2-1, is DGGITQSPKYLFRKEGQNVTLSCEQNLNHDAMYWYRQDPGQGLRLIYYSQIVNDFQKGDIAEGYSVSREKKESFPLTVTSAQKNPTAFYLCASSKGQGNEQFFGPGTRLTVL.

The genes are TRBV4-1 and TRBJ2-7; D may be TRBD2 (6 bases). CDR3 length: 14 amino acids. Germline assignment: CDR1 MGHRA and CDR2 YSYEKL. Trimming took 0 bases from V and 3 from J, leaving 9 bases between them. Written as DNA, the CDR3 is TGCGCCAGCAGCCAAGATTCGGGGGTCTACGAGCAGTACTTC. Its translation is CASSQDSGVYEQYF.

This clone was observed once. The chain is built from TRBV5-8 and TRBJ2-5; D is unclear. The J call may be faulty, since TRBJ2-7 better matches the DNA end. CDR1 is SGHTS, CDR2 YDEGEE, per germline. This CDR3 region has 13 residues. The CDR3: CASNLPGGYEQYF. The CDR3 DNA sequence: TGTGCCAGCAACCTCCCGGGCGGCTACGAGCAGTACTTC.

The rearrangement links TRBV7-2 to TRBJ2-5; the match to TRBD1 covers 10 bases. Germline CDR1 SGHTA, CDR2 FQGNSA. This CDR3 has 16 residues. Germline trimming cut 3 bases from V and 0 bases from J; bases unmatched to any gene: 4. CDR3 region: CASSFPGTGDQETQYF. For the CDR3, the DNA is TGTGCCAGCAGCTTCCCAGGGACAGGGGACCAAGAGACCCAGTACTTC.

The chain carries TRBV4-1 and TRBJ2-1; 14 nucleotides match TRBD2. Germline CDR1 MGHRA, CDR2 YSYEKL. Trimming cost V 4 bases and J 8 bases; bases outside gene matches: 4. The CDR3 runs to 15 residues. CDR3 sequence reads: CASSLGLAGGYEQFF. In DNA, the CDR3 is TGCGCCAGCAGCCTTGGACTAGCGGGAGGATATGAGCAGTTCTTC.

V usage is TRBV7-9 and J usage is TRBJ2-5; perhaps TRBD2 as D (5 bases). CDR1 and CDR2 from the germline V gene are SEHNR and FQNEAQ (reference sequence). Trimming left V 5 bases short and J 5 bases short, with 18 bases between. The CDR3 has 15 amino acids. CDR3 in amino acids: CASSDYIHEGETQYF. The CDR3 region has the DNA TGTGCCAGCAGCGACTACATTCATGAAGGGGAGACCCAGTACTTC.

V usage is TRBV6-6 and J usage is TRBJ2-5; D is unclear. V was cut by 5 bases and J by 5 bases, with 15 bases left in between. The CDR3 runs to 14 residues. Germline assignment: CDR1 MNHNY and CDR2 SVGAGI (reference sequence). The CDR3 coding sequence is TGTGCCAGCAGTCCCCCTCGGGCCCAGGAGACCCAGTACTTC. Encoded protein: CASSPPRAQETQYF.

This rearrangement joins TRBV14 to TRBJ2-5; no clear D. The CDR3 length is 16 residues. Germline V gene sequence: CDR1 SGHDN, CDR2 FVKESK. V was clipped by 3 bases and J by 1 base, with 15 bases between them. CDR3 loop: CASSQGWTGSQETQYF. CDR3 nucleotides: TGTGCCAGCAGCCAGGGGTGGACGGGTAGCCAAGAGACCCAGTACTTC.

This sequence joins TRBV5-8 and TRBJ1-1; D gene uncertain. This CDR3 contains 15 residues. V shed 3 bases and J shed 6 bases, with 18 bases lying between them. Germline lookup yields CDR1 SGHTS and CDR2 YDEGEE. CDR3: CASSSHYNRAPEAFF. Written as DNA, the CDR3 is TGTGCCAGCAGCTCCCACTACAACCGGGCCCCTGAAGCTTTCTTT.

The chain has TRBV29-1 and TRBJ2-3; 7 positions match TRBD1. The CDR3 length is 15 residues. Looked up from germline, CDR1 is SQVTM and CDR2 is ANQGSEA. V lost 6 bases to trimming and J lost 1 base; unmatched junction nucleotides: 10. The CDR3 DNA reads TGCAGCGTAGACAAACAGGGGACGGGCACAGATACGCAGTATTTT. Translation gives CSVDKQGTGTDTQYF.

The chain has TRBV4-3 and TRBJ2-5; the D is unclear. The V and J ends lost 0 bases and 0 bases respectively, with 5 bases between them. The CDR3 is 14 residues long. Germline assignment: CDR1 LGHNA and CDR2 YSLEER. This CDR3 reads CASSQEAYQETQYF. Here the CDR3 DNA reads TGCGCCAGCAGCCAAGAGGCGTACCAAGAGACCCAGTACTTC.

The genes are TRBV6-5 and TRBJ1-1, with a tentative D call TRBD1 (5 bases). V gave up 5 bases and J gave up 1 base, with 11 bases separating them. Germline CDR1 MNHEY, CDR2 SVGAGI. The CDR3 runs to 14 residues. This CDR3 reads CASSRQKRNTEAFF. For the CDR3, the DNA is TGTGCCAGCAGTAGACAGAAAAGGAACACTGAAGCTTTCTTT.

The chain recombines TRBV29-1 with TRBJ1-1; tentative D call: TRBD1 (5 bases). With 3 bases removed from V and 4 bases from J, the gap between germline ends came to 9 bases. CDR3 length equals 12 residues. From germline, CDR1 is SQVTM and CDR2 ANQGSEA. The CDR3, as DNA: TGCAGCGTTGATGCAGGGCTCACTGAAGCTTTCTTT. Residues: CSVDAGLTEAFF.

This sequence joins TRBV5-6 and TRBJ2-7; 7 bases map to TRBD2. Germline V gene data show CDR1 as SGHDT and CDR2 as YYEEEE. The ends lost 0 bases at V and 1 base at J; junction bases unmatched: 1. The length of the CDR3 is 14 residues. CDR3 in DNA: TGTGCCAGCAGCTTGGACGGGAGGTCCTACGAGCAGTACTTC. Translation gives CASSLDGRSYEQYF.

CDR3 loop: CASNQGVYEQYF. CDR3 bases: TGTGCCAGCAACCAGGGAGTCTACGAGCAGTACTTC. This chain uses TRBV6-1 with TRBJ2-7; the D call may be TRBD1 or TRBD2 (5 bases each). The germline gives CDR1 MNHNS, CDR2 SASEGT. This CDR3 has 12 amino acids. V lost 7 bases to trimming and J lost 3 bases, with 10 bases between them.

The chain uses TRBV27 and TRBJ2-3; 14 bases are shared with TRBD2. This CDR3 has 16 residues. The germline gives CDR1 MNHEY, CDR2 SMNVEV (reference sequence). V lost 8 bases, J lost 0 bases, and 4 bases stayed unmatched. The CDR3 nucleotides are TGTGCCAGCGGACTAGCGGGAGGAAGGAGCACAGATACGCAGTATTTT. Protein sequence: CASGLAGGRSTDTQYF.

The rearrangement joins TRBV4-1 to TRBJ1-1; D is unclear. This CDR3 has 14 amino acids. The germline gives CDR1 MGHRA, CDR2 YSYEKL. V was cut by 1 base and J by 8 bases, with 14 bases left in between. The CDR3, as DNA: TGCGCCAGCAGCCAAGCCGGAGCCTTGGTGGAAGCTTTCTTT. This sequence encodes CASSQAGALVEAFF.